The rows below give T cell receptor beta chains drawn from one sample of a study of tumor-infiltrating lymphocytes in primary liver carcinoma. TCRdb re-called the multiplex PCR reads through MiXCR, storing one row per CDR3 protein. The sample holds 100,000 to 150,000 distinct CDR3 sequences; around two thirds are singletons and the top ten take around 9.7%. Sequences were obtained from liver tumor tissue from sampling region 1. The receptors come from a woman aged 55-75 years with primary liver carcinoma and hepatitis B virus infection. The CDR3 runs from the conserved cysteine through the conserved F or W. Fields, in order: D gene, J gene, clone size, V gene, CDR3 DNA, CDR3 protein. D genes are given only for firm matches. The listing skips clone size in some rows; elsewhere it reads once, few, many or a size class.

d_call: TRBD2
j_call: TRBJ2-1
clone_size: once
v_call: TRBV12-5
cdr3_nt: TGTGCTAGTGGTCCCGGGCTAGCGGGAGGTTACGATGAGCAGTTCTTC
cdr3_aa: CASGPGLAGGYDEQFF

d_call: TRBD1
j_call: TRBJ1-1
clone_size: .
v_call: TRBV11-2
cdr3_nt: TGTACCAGCAGCTTCTTAACAGGGGGTTGGAACACTGAAGCTTTCTTT
cdr3_aa: CTSSFLTGGWNTEAFF

d_call: TRBD1
j_call: TRBJ2-1
clone_size: medium-sized
v_call: TRBV11-3
cdr3_nt: TGTGCCAGCAGCCAAGGGACAGGGGGCAGGATTGAGCAGTTCTTC
cdr3_aa: CASSQGTGGRIEQFF

d_call: .
j_call: TRBJ1-1
clone_size: .
v_call: TRBV5-1
cdr3_nt: TGTGCCAGCAGCTTTGACAACCGGAACACTGAAGTTTTCTTT
cdr3_aa: CASSFDNRNTEVFF

d_call: .
j_call: TRBJ2-1
clone_size: once
v_call: TRBV11-2
cdr3_nt: TGTGTCAGTAGCCCTCAGCGTTCTTCGGGTGAGCAGTTCTTC
cdr3_aa: CVSSPQRSSGEQFF

d_call: .
j_call: TRBJ2-2
clone_size: .
v_call: TRBV11-2
cdr3_nt: TGTGTCAGCAGCCCCCTGCAAGGACCGACCGGGGTGATGTTTTTT
cdr3_aa: CVSSPLQGPTGVMFF

d_call: .
j_call: TRBJ2-7
clone_size: .
v_call: TRBV6-6
cdr3_nt: TGTGCCTCTCGGGGCCCTAGCGATGGGGGAGAGCAGTACTTC
cdr3_aa: CASRGPSDGGEQYF

d_call: TRBD2
j_call: TRBJ2-7
clone_size: .
v_call: TRBV11-2
cdr3_nt: TGTGCCAGCAGCTCAGAGATGGGGGGACTACCGATGCAGTACTTC
cdr3_aa: CASSSEMGGLPMQYF

d_call: .
j_call: TRBJ2-3
clone_size: .
v_call: TRBV4-2
cdr3_nt: TGTGCCAGCAGCCAAGAGGTGACTAGTCGGGGAGGCGTGACAGATACGCAGTATTTT
cdr3_aa: CASSQEVTSRGGVTDTQYF

d_call: TRBD2
j_call: TRBJ2-1
clone_size: .
v_call: TRBV28
cdr3_nt: TGTGCCAGCCGAGCGGGAGATTACAATGAGCAGTTCTTC
cdr3_aa: CASRAGDYNEQFF